This T cell receptor beta chain is from a study of shared clonotypes between healthy human individuals. About the research overall: Donors had three CD4 naive, three CD4 memory, two CD8 naive and one CD8 memory plate apiece.

The donors were adults (healthy and HIV-negative) with no recent acute infections or vaccinations. Each sorted subset replicate got 200 ng genomic DNA, 25,000 to 35,000 genomes. Here immunoSEQ multiplex PCR was the method, and the copy in TCRdb shows in-frame clones only, minus some. The table includes some 2.1 million clones, roughly 94% detected once. The germline V gene encodes CDR1 MNHEY and CDR2 SVGAGI. The V gene end was trimmed by 5 bases and the J gene end by 8 bases; junction bases not matched to a gene: 9. The CDR3 runs to 15 residues. This chain connects TRBV6-5 to TRBJ1-4; 9 nucleotides line up with TRBD1. The material sequenced was naive CD4+ T cells sorted from blood. Regarding subset: CD45RA+ positively selected. This TCR derives from a man between 18 and 35 years old in good health. The CDR3 here is CASSRAGQGGEKLFF. For the CDR3, the DNA is TGTGCCAGCAGTCGAGCGGGACAGGGAGGGGAAAAACTGTTTTTT.